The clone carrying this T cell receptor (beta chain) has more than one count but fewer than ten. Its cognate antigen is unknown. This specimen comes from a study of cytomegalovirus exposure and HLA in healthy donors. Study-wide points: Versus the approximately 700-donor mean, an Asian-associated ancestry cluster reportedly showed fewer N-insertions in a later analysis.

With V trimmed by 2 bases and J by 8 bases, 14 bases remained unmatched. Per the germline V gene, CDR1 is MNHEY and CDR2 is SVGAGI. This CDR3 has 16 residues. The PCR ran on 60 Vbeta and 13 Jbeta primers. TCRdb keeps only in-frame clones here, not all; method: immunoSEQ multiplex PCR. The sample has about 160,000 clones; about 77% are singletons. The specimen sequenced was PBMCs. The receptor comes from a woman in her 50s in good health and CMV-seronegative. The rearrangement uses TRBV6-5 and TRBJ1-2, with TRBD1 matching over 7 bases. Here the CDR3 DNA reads TGTGCCAGCAGTTACGCCTCCTTGACAGGGTTGAGGGGCTACACCTTC. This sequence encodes CASSYASLTGLRGYTF.